The present TCR beta chain was sequenced within a study of cytomegalovirus exposure and HLA in healthy donors. The wider study: From donors who were HLA-typed, an early data release held around 85 million unique TCRs.

CDR3 length: 23 residues. With regard to this clone: Its specificity is not known.

Broader study findings: As a later analysis showed, a missense DCLRE1C variant was linked to trimming of TCR beta V- and J-genes.

PCR employed 60 Vbeta and 13 Jbeta primers. Original processing notes: As a later analysis found, there were tens of millions of unique TCR beta chains, of which roughly 11 million were shared. The repertoire was sequenced with immunoSEQ multiplex PCR; TCRdb's copy has only in-frame clones and lacks some. From that table come the V and J calls and clone size; the DNA was used to work out D and trimming. The table for this sample gives over 90,000 clones. The chain joins TRBV21-1 to TRBJ1-3; no DNA check was done on the table's D call, TRBD1. TRBV21-1 is tagged as a pseudogene. Material: PBMCs. This TCR came from a man aged 35 to 55 in good health and CMV-seronegative. This chain's CDR3 is CASSKAFSAQKQQGPYSGNTIYF. CDR3 nucleotides: TGTGCCAGCAGCAAAGCGTTTTCGGCCCAAAAGCAACAGGGCCCCTACTCTGGAAACACCATATATTTT.